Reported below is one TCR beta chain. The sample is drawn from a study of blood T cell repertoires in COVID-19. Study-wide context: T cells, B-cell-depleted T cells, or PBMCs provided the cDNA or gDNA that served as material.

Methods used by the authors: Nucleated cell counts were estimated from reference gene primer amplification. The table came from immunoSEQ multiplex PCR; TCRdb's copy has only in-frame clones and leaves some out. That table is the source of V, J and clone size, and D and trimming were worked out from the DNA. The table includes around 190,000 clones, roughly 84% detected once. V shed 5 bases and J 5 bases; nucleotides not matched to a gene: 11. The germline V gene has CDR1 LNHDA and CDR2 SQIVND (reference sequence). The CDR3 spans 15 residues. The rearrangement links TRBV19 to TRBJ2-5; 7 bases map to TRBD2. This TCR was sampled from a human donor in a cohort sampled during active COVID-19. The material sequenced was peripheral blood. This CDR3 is CASSFGRGAGETQYF. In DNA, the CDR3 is TGTGCCAGTAGTTTCGGCCGGGGAGCGGGGGAGACCCAGTACTTC.